There are many counts of the clone carrying this T cell receptor (beta chain). Its antigen is not known. The TCR library protocol attached unique molecular identifiers to the individual cDNA molecules. TCRdb itself ran the 5' RACE reads through MiXCR, one entry per CDR3 protein. The repertoire holds tens of thousands of distinct CDR3 sequences, roughly 5% seen once, with approximately 5.4% in the top ten. This entry comes from a study of early T cells in non-severe SARS-CoV-2 infection. In the study overall: Unpaired chains resulted from sequencing bulk RNA of unsorted whole blood. Findings of the study overall: A preference for anti-spike CD8 responses marked VDJdb matching, which missed private and CD4 specificities.

V was shortened by 4 bases and J by 4 bases, with 9 bases between the two germline ends. Germline V lookup: CDR1 KGHDR, CDR2 SFDVKD. CDR3 length: 13 residues. The chain combines TRBV24-1 with TRBJ1-2, with D tentatively TRBD1 (6 bases). The clonotype comes from an adult who was a healthcare worker with PCR-confirmed SARS-CoV-2 infection or an uninfected control (not recorded which). What was sequenced was whole blood. CDR3 in amino acids: CATSDGQPYGYTF. The CDR3 DNA follows: TGTGCCACCAGTGACGGACAGCCCTATGGCTACACCTTC.